The present entry profiles one T cell receptor beta chain with its context. What it recognizes is unknown. Germline-derived CDR1 and CDR2 are SGHNT and YYREEE (reference sequence). The CDR3 loop spans 14 amino acids. V dropped 4 bases and J dropped 8; count of bases not matched to a gene: 5. The data are from a study of OX40 agonist ivuxolimab in advanced cancers. The wider study: A partial response was reached by three patients: one with hepatocellular carcinoma and two with cutaneous melanoma.

The table came from immunoSEQ multiplex PCR; TCRdb's copy has only in-frame clones and leaves some out. This table has more than 50,000 clones, around 87% appearing once. Study results and limitations: At 0.1 to 3.0 mg/kg and by week 6, CD4+ and CD8+ T cells in the blood had expanded clonally. The antigens recognized by the expanded peripheral T cells, that is their antigen specificity, were not determined.

Here the sequenced sample was CD4+ or CD8+ T cells sorted from blood, taken in a trial of the OX40 agonist ivuxolimab. This chain links TRBV5-4 with TRBJ1-4, with 10 bases aligning to TRBD1. The source is an adult with an advanced solid tumor such as melanoma, head and neck, liver or kidney cancer. CDR3 sequence: CASSRGQGREKLFF. The DNA for the CDR3 is TGTGCCAGCAGCAGGGGACAGGGGAGGGAAAAACTGTTTTTT.